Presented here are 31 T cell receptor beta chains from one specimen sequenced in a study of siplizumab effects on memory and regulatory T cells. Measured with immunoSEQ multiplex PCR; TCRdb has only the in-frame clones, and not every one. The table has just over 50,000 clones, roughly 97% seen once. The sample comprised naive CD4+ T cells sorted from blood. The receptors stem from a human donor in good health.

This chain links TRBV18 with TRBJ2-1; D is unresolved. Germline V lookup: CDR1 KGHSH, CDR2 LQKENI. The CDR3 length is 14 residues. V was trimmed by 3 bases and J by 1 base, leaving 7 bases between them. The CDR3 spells CASSPGRSYNEQFF. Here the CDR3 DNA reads TGTGCCAGCTCACCGGGTCGGTCCTACAATGAGCAGTTCTTC.

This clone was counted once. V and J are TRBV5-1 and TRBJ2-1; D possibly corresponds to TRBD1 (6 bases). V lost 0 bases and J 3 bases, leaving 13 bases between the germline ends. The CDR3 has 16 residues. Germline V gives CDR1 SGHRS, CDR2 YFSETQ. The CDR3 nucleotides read TGCGCCAGCAGCTTGGCAAGGGGGACAAACTACAATGAGCAGTTCTTC. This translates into CASSLARGTNYNEQFF.

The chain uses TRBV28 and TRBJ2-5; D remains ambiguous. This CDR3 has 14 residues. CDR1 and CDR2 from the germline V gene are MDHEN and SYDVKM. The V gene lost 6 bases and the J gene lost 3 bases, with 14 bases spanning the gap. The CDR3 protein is CASSHPGRKETQYF. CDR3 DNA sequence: TGTGCCAGCAGCCACCCAGGCAGGAAAGAGACCCAGTACTTC.

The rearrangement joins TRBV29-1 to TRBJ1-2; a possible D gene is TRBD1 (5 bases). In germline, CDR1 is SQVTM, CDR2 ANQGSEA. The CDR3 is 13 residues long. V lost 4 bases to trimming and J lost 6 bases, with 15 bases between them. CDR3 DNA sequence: TGCAGCGTTGTCACGGGGGTAGAGAATGGCTACACCTTC. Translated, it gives CSVVTGVENGYTF.

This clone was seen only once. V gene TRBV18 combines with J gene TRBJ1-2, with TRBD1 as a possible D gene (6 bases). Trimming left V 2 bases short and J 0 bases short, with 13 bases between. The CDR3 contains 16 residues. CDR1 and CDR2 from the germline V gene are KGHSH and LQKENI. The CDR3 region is CASSPGQPLANYGYTF. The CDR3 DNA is TGTGCCAGCTCACCAGGACAGCCTCTAGCTAACTATGGCTACACCTTC.

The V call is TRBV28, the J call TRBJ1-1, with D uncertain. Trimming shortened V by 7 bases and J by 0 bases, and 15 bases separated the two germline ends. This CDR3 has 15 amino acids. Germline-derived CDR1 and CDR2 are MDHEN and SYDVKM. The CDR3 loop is CASIKTGRLNTEAFF. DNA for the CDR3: TGTGCCAGCATCAAGACGGGCCGCCTGAACACTGAAGCTTTCTTT.

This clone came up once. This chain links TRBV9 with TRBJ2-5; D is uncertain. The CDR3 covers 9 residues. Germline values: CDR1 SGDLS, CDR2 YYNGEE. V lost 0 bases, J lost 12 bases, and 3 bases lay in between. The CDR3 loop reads CASSVGEYF. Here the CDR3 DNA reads TGTGCCAGCAGCGTAGGAGAGTACTTC.

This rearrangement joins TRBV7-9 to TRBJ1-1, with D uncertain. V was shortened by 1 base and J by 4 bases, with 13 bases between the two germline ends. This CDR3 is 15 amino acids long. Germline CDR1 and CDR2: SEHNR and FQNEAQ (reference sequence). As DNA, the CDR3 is TGTGCCAGCAGCTTAGGGCATTCATTCTCCACTGAAGCTTTCTTT. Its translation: CASSLGHSFSTEAFF.

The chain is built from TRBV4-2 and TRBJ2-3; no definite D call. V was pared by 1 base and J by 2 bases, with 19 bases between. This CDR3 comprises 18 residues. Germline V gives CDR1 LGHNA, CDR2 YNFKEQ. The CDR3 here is CASSQGFLGPIHTDTQYF. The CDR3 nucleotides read TGTGCCAGCAGCCAAGGGTTTTTGGGTCCGATACACACAGATACGCAGTATTTT.

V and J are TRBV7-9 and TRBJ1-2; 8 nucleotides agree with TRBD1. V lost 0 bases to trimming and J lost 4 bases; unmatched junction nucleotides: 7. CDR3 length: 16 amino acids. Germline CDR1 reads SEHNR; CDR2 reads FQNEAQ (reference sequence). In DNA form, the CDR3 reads TGTGCCAGCAGCTTAGCGCGGGCAGGGGGCTTCTATGGCTACACCTTC. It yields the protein CASSLARAGGFYGYTF. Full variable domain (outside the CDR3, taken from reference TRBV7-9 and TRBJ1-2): DTGVSQNPRHKITKRGQNVTFRCDPISEHNRLYWYRQTLGQGPEFLTYFQNEAQLEKSRLLSDRFSAERPKGSFSTLEIQRTEQGDSAMYLCASSLARAGGFYGYTFGSGTRLTVV.

CDR3 nucleotides: TGCGCCAGCAGCCAAGAGCGGGGGCCATACAATGAGCAGTTCTTC. It is translated as CASSQERGPYNEQFF. The chain has TRBV4-1 and TRBJ2-1; a possible D gene is TRBD2 (7 bases). V shed 0 bases and J shed 4 bases, with 10 bases lying between them. This CDR3 has 15 residues. CDR1 and CDR2 from the germline V gene are MGHRA and YSYEKL.

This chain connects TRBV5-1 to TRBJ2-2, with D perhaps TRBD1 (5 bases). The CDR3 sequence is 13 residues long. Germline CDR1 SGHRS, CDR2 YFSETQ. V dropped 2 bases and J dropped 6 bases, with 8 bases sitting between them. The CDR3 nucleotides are TGCGCCAGCAGCTTTCAGGGCTCCGGGGAGCTGTTTTTT. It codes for CASSFQGSGELFF. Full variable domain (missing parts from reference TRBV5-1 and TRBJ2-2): KAGVTQTPRYLIKTRGQQVTLSCSPISGHRSVSWYQQTPGQGLQFLFEYFSETQRNKGNFPGRFSGRQFSNSRSEMNVSTLELGDSALYLCASSFQGSGELFFGEGSRLTVL.

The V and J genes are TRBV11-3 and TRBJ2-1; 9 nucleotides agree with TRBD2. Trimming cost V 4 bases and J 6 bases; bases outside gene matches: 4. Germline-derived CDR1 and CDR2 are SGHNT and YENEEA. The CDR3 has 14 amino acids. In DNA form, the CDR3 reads TGTGCCAGCAGCTCGGGACTAGCAGTCAATGAGCAGTTCTTC. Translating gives CASSSGLAVNEQFF. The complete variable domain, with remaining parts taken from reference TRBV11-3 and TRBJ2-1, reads EAGVVQSPRYKIIEKKQPVAFWCNPISGHNTLYWYLQNLGQGPELLIRYENEEAVDDSQLPKDRFSAERLKGVDSTLKIQPAELGDSAVYLCASSSGLAVNEQFFGPGTRLTVL.

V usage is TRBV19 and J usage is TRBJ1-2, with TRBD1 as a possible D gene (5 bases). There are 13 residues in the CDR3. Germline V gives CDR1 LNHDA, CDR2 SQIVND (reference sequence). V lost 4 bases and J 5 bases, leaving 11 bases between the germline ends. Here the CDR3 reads CASSKGQAYGYTF. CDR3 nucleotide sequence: TGTGCCAGTAGTAAGGGGCAGGCATATGGCTACACCTTC.

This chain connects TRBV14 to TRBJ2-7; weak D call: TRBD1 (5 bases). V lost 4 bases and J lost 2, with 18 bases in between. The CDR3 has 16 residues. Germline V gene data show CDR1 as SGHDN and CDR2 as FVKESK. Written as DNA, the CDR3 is TGTGCCAGCAGCCGCCTTACCAGGACACATCCCTACGAGCAGTACTTC. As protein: CASSRLTRTHPYEQYF.

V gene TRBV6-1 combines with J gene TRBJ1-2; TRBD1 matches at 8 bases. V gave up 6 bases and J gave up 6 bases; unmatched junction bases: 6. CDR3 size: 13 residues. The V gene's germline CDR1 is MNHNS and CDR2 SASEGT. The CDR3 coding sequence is TGTGCCAGCAGGTTCAGGGGGCAAGATGGCTACACCTTC. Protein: CASRFRGQDGYTF.

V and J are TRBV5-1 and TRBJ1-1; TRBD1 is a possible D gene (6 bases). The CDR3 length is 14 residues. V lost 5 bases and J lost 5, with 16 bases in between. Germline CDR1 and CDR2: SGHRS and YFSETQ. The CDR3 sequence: CASRPGASGTEAFF. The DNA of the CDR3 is TGCGCCAGCAGACCAGGGGCCTCAGGGACTGAAGCTTTCTTT. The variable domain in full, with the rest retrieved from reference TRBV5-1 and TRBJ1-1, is KAGVTQTPRYLIKTRGQQVTLSCSPISGHRSVSWYQQTPGQGLQFLFEYFSETQRNKGNFPGRFSGRQFSNSRSEMNVSTLELGDSALYLCASRPGASGTEAFFGQGTRLTVV.

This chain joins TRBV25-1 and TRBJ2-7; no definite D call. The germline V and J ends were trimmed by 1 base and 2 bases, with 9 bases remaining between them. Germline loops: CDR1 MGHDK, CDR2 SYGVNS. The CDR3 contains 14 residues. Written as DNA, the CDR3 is TGTGCCAGCAGTGAATCCGGAAGGGCCTACGAGCAGTACTTC. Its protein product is CASSESGRAYEQYF.

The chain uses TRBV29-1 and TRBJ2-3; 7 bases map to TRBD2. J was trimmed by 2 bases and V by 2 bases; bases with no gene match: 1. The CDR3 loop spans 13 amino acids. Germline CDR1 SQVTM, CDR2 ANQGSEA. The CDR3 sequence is CSVEWDYTDTQYF. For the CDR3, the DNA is TGCAGCGTTGAATGGGACTACACAGATACGCAGTATTTT.

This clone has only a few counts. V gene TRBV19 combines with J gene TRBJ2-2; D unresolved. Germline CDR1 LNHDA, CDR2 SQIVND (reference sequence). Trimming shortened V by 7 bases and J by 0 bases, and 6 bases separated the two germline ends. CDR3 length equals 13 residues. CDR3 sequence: CASTDPNTGELFF. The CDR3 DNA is TGTGCCAGTACGGATCCGAACACCGGGGAGCTGTTTTTT.

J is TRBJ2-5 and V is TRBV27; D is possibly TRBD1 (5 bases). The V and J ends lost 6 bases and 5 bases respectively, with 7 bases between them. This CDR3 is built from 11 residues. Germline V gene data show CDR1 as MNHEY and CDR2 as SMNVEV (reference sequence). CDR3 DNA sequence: TGTGCCAGCAGCCACAGGGAGACCCAGTACTTC. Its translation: CASSHRETQYF.

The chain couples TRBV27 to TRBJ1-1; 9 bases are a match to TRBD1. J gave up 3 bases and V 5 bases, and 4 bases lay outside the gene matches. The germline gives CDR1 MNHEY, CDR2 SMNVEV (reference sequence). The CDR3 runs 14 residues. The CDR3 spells CASSGRDRDTEAFF. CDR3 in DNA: TGTGCCAGCAGTGGACGGGACAGGGACACTGAAGCTTTCTTT.

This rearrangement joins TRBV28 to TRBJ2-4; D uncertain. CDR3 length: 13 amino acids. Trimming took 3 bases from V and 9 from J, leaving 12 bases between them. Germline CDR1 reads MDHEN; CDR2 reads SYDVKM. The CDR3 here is CASSFPNEGIQYF. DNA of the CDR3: TGTGCCAGCAGTTTCCCCAACGAAGGCATTCAGTACTTC.

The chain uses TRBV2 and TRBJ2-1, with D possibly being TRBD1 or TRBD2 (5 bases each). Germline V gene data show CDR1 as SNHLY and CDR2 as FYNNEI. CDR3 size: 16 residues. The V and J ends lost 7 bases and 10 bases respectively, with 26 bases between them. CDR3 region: CASTVLGRGDMKEQFF. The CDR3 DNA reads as TGTGCCAGCACCGTCTTGGGGAGAGGGGATATGAAAGAGCAGTTCTTC. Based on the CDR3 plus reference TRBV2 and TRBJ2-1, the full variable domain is EPEVTQTPSHQVTQMGQEVILRCVPISNHLYFYWYRQILGQKVEFLVSFYNNEISEKSEIFDDQFSVERPDGSNFTLKIRSTKLEDSAMYFCASTVLGRGDMKEQFFGPGTRLTVL.

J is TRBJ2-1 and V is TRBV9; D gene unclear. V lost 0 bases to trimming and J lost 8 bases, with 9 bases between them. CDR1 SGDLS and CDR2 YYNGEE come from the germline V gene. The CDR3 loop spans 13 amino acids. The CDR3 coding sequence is TGTGCCAGCAGCGTAGTGGTGGGCGATGAGCAGTTCTTC. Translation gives CASSVVVGDEQFF.

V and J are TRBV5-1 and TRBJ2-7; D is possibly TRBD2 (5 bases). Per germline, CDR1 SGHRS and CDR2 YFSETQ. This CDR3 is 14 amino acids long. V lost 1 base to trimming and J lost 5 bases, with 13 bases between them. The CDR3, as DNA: TGCGCCAGCAGCTTGATGGTGGGGAGCCACGAGCAGTACTTC. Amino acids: CASSLMVGSHEQYF.

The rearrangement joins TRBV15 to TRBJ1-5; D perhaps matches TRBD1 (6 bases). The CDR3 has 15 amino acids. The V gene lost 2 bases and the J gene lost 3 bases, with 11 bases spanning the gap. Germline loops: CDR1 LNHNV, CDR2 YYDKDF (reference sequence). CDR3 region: CATSRTQGVNQPQHF. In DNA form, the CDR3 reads TGTGCCACCAGCAGAACACAGGGAGTCAATCAGCCCCAGCATTTT. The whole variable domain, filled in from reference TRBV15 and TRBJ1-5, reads DAMVIQNPRYQVTQFGKPVTLSCSQTLNHNVMYWYQQKSSQAPKLLFHYYDKDFNNEADTPDNFQSRRPNTSFCFLDIRSPGLGDTAMYLCATSRTQGVNQPQHFGDGTRLSIL.

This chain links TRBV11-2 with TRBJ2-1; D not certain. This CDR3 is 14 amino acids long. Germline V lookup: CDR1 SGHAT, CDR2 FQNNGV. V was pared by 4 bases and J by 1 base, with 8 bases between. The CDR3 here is CASSSAGSYNEQFF. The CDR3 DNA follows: TGTGCCAGCAGCTCCGCTGGATCCTACAATGAGCAGTTCTTC.

The CDR3 loop reads CASSTGGNQPQHF. As DNA, the CDR3 is TGTGCCAGCAGTACAGGCGGCAATCAGCCCCAGCATTTT. This chain connects TRBV2 to TRBJ1-5; a possible D gene is TRBD1 (5 bases). The V gene's germline CDR1 is SNHLY and CDR2 FYNNEI. CDR3 length equals 13 residues. V dropped 5 bases and J dropped 2 bases, with 7 bases sitting between them.

The DNA for the CDR3 is TGTGCCAGCAGCGTGGACAGGGACTATGGCTACACCTTC. Protein sequence: CASSVDRDYGYTF. The rearrangement joins TRBV9 to TRBJ1-2, with 8 bases matching TRBD1. The CDR3 totals 13 residues. With V trimmed by 2 bases and J by 3 bases, 0 bases remained unmatched. Per germline, CDR1 SGDLS and CDR2 YYNGEE.

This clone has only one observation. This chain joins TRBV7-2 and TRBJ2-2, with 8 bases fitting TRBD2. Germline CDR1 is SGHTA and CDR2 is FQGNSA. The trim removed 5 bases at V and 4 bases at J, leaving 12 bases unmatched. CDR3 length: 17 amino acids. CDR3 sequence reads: CASSLTSGPTGTGELFF. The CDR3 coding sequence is TGTGCCAGCAGCCTAACTAGCGGCCCTACGGGCACCGGGGAGCTGTTTTTT.